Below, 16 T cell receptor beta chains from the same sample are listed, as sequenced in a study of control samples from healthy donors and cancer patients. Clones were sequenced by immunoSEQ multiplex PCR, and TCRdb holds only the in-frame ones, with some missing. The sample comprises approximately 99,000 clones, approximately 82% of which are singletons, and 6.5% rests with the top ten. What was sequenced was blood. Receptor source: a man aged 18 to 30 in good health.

The CDR3 coding sequence is TGTGCCAGCAGCCGATGGCCAGTATCCGGGGAGCTGTTTTTT. It encodes CASSRWPVSGELFF. The chain recombines TRBV5-5 with TRBJ2-2, with D unclear. This CDR3 contains 14 residues. Trimming took 4 bases from V and 6 from J, leaving 13 bases between them. In germline, CDR1 is SGHKS, CDR2 YYEKEE (reference sequence).

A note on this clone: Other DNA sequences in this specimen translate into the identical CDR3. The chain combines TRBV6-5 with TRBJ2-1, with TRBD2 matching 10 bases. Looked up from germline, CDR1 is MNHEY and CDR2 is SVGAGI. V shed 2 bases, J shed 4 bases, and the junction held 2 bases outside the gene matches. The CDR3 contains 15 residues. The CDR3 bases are TGTGCCAGCAGTTACGAAGCGGGGGGGTACAATGAGCAGTTCTTC. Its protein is CASSYEAGGYNEQFF.

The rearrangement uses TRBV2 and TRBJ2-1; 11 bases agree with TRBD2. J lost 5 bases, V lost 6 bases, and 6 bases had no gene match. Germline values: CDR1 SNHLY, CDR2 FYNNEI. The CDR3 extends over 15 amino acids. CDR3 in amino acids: CASRDTSGGNNEQFF. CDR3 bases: TGTGCCAGCAGGGACACTAGCGGGGGTAACAATGAGCAGTTCTTC.

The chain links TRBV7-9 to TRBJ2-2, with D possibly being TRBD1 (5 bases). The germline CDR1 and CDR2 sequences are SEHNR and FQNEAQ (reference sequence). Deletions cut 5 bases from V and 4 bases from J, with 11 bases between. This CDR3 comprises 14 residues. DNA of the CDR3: TGTGCCAGCAGCCCTACAGGATTCACCGGGGAGCTGTTTTTT. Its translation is CASSPTGFTGELFF.

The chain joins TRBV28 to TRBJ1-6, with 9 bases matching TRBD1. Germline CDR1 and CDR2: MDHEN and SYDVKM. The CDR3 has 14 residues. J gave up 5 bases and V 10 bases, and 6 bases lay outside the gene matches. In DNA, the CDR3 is TGTGCCAACCGAGGGACAGGGCATAATTCACCCCTCCACTTT. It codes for CANRGTGHNSPLHF. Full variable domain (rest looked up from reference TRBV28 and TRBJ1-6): DVKVTQSSRYLVKRTGEKVFLECVQDMDHENMFWYRQDPGLGLRLIYFSYDVKMKEKGDIPEGYSVSREKKERFSLILESASTNQTSMYLCANRGTGHNSPLHFGNGTRLTVT.

CDR3 nucleotides: TGTGCCAGCAACTTTAGGCCTATAGGGATGAACACTGAAGCTTTCTTT. This codes for CASNFRPIGMNTEAFF. The chain links TRBV11-2 to TRBJ1-1; D call uncertain. This CDR3 comprises 16 residues. Germline V gene data show CDR1 as SGHAT and CDR2 as FQNNGV. Trimming pared 7 bases from V and 0 bases from J, leaving 18 bases between.

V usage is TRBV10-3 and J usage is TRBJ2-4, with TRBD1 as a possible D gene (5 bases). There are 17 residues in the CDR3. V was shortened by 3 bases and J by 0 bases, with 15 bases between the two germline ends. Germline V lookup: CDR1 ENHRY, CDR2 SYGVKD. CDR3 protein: CAISEGSGILAKNIQYF. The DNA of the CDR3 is TGTGCCATCAGTGAAGGGTCAGGGATACTAGCCAAAAACATTCAGTACTTC.

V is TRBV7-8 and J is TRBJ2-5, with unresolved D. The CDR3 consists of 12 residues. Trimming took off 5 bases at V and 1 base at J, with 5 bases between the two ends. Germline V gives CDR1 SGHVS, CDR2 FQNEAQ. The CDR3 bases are TGTGCCAGCAGCCCCGGCCAAGAGACCCAGTACTTC. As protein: CASSPGQETQYF.

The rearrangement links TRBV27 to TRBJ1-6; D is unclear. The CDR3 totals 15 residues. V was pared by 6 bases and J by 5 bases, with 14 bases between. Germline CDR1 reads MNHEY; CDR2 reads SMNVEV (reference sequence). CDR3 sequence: CASSRALGNNSPLHF. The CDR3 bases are TGTGCCAGCAGCCGGGCCCTGGGGAATAATTCACCCCTCCACTTT.

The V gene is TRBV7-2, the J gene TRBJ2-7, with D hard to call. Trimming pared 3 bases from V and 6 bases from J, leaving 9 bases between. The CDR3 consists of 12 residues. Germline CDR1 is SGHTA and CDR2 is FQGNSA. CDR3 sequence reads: CASSFRSSEQYF. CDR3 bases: TGTGCCAGCAGCTTCCGATCTAGCGAGCAGTACTTC.

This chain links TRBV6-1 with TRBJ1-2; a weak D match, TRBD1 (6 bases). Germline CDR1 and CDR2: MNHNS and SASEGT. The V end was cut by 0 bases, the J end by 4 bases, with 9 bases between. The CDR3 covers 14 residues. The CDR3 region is CASSEADSFYGYTF. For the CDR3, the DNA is TGTGCCAGCAGTGAAGCGGACAGCTTCTATGGCTACACCTTC.

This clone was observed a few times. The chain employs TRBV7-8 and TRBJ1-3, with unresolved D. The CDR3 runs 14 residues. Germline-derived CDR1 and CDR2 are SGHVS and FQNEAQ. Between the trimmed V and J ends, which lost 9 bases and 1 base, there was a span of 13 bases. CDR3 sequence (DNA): TGTGCCAGTCGGCAGACTCCTTCTGGAAACACCATATATTTT. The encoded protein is CASRQTPSGNTIYF.

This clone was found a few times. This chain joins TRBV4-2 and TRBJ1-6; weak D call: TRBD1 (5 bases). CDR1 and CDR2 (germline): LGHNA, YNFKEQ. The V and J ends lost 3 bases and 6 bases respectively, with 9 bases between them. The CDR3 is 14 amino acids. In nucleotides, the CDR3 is TGTGCCAGCAGCCAGGGGGTCTCTAATTCACCCCTCCACTTT. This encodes CASSQGVSNSPLHF.

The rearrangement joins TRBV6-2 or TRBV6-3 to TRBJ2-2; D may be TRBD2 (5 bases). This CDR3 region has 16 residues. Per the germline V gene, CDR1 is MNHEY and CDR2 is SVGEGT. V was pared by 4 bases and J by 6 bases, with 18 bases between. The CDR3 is CASSFRWGIGAGELFF. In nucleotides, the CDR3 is TGTGCCAGCAGTTTCCGTTGGGGAATCGGGGCCGGGGAGCTGTTTTTT.

The CDR3 protein is CASSETSSYNEQFF. CDR3 in DNA: TGTGCCAGCAGCGAAACGAGCTCCTACAATGAGCAGTTCTTC. The chain links TRBV7-9 to TRBJ2-1; D call uncertain. V was trimmed by 5 bases and J by 0 bases, leaving 8 bases between them. The V gene's germline CDR1 is SEHNR and CDR2 FQNEAQ (reference sequence). The CDR3 is 14 residues long. Complete variable domain (other parts from reference TRBV7-9 and TRBJ2-1): DTGVSQNPRHKITKRGQNVTFRCDPISEHNRLYWYRQTLGQGPEFLTYFQNEAQLEKSRLLSDRFSAERPKGSFSTLEIQRTEQGDSAMYLCASSETSSYNEQFFGPGTRLTVL.

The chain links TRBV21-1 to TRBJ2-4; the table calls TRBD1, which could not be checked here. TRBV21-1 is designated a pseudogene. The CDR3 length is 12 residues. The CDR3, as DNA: TGTGCCAGCAGCATCGGGACAGGGTGTCAGTACTTC. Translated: CASSIGTGCQYF.